Shown below are 14 T cell receptor beta chains from a single sample sequenced in a study of cytomegalovirus exposure and HLA in healthy donors. Use of 60 Vbeta and 13 Jbeta primers characterized the PCR. The repertoire was sequenced with immunoSEQ multiplex PCR; TCRdb's copy has only in-frame clones and lacks some. The sample holds around 79,000 clones; over 60% are singletons and the top ten take around 15%. Specimen: PBMCs. The source is a woman in her 40s in good health and CMV-seropositive.

The chain has TRBV4-1 and TRBJ1-1; D call uncertain. This CDR3 comprises 17 residues. CDR1 MGHRA and CDR2 YSYEKL come from the germline V gene. The V gene lost 1 base and the J gene lost 0 bases, with 15 bases spanning the gap. The DNA for the CDR3 is TGCGCCAGCAGCCAAGTGAACGGGAAACGTCTGAACACTGAAGCTTTCTTT. Translated: CASSQVNGKRLNTEAFF.

The J gene is TRBJ2-4, the V gene TRBV7-8, with 7 bases aligning to TRBD1. The CDR3 sequence is 13 residues long. V lost 3 bases to trimming and J lost 11 bases; unmatched junction nucleotides: 7. Germline V gives CDR1 SGHVS, CDR2 FQNEAQ. The CDR3 DNA reads as TGTGCCAGCAGCTTTGGCACAGGGGAGTTTCAGTACTTC. Protein product: CASSFGTGEFQYF.

The CDR3 reads CASSVSQGPIGGYTF. The CDR3 DNA is TGTGCCAGCAGCGTGTCCCAGGGGCCAATCGGGGGCTACACCTTC. This rearrangement joins TRBV9 to TRBJ1-2, with a weak D call TRBD1 (6 bases). CDR3 length: 15 amino acids. V lost 2 bases, J lost 8 bases, and 19 bases lay in between. Germline-derived CDR1 and CDR2 are SGDLS and YYNGEE.

About this clone: A junction boundary mismatches the germline segment, possibly from a read error. In the same sample, other DNA sequences code for this CDR3. Here the CDR3 DNA reads TGCGCCAGCAGCTCAACCGGGACAGGGGCTGAGGCTTTCTTT. Encoded protein: CASSSTGTGAEAFF. This rearrangement joins TRBV5-1 to TRBJ1-1; 10 positions agree with TRBD1. The CDR3 is 14 residues long. Germline V gene data show CDR1 as SGHRS and CDR2 as YFSETQ.

V and J are TRBV15 and TRBJ2-7; TRBD1 matches at 7 bases. CDR3 length: 13 amino acids. V gave up 0 bases and J gave up 7 bases; unmatched junction bases: 3. Germline V gene lookup returns CDR1 LNHNV and CDR2 YYDKDF (reference sequence). CDR3 in amino acids: CATSRDKQGEQYF. As DNA, the CDR3 is TGTGCCACCAGCAGAGATAAACAGGGGGAGCAGTACTTC.

This chain connects TRBV30 to TRBJ1-4; D possibly corresponds to TRBD1 (6 bases). Germline V CDR1 and CDR2: GTSNPN, SVGIG (reference sequence). The CDR3 contains 13 residues. Trimming left V 0 bases short and J 12 bases short, with 14 bases between. The CDR3 coding sequence is TGTGCCTGGAGTGTATGGCAGGGGAGACAACTGTTTTTT. Protein product: CAWSVWQGRQLFF.

V and J are TRBV7-2 and TRBJ2-5; the match to TRBD2 covers 9 bases. Germline V gene lookup returns CDR1 SGHTA and CDR2 FQGNSA. The CDR3 loop spans 14 amino acids. V lost 5 bases to trimming and J lost 5 bases; unmatched junction nucleotides: 6. The CDR3 loop is CASSLSGGAETQYF. Written as DNA, the CDR3 is TGTGCCAGCAGCCTTAGCGGGGGCGCTGAGACCCAGTACTTC.

This clone came up once. The chain joins TRBV6-1 to TRBJ2-1; D perhaps matches TRBD2 (6 bases). V was clipped by 4 bases and J by 5 bases, with 12 bases between them. CDR1 is MNHNS, CDR2 SASEGT, per germline. The CDR3 totals 14 residues. The DNA of the CDR3 is TGTGCCAGCAGTGGCGGGACTGGAAACAATGAGCAGTTCTTC. It translates to CASSGGTGNNEQFF.

A note on this clone: An end of the junction differs from the germline gene, which may be a read error. This sequence joins TRBV6-1 and TRBJ2-7, with 10 bases fitting TRBD1. Looked up from germline, CDR1 is MNHNS and CDR2 is SASEGT. The CDR3 contains 11 residues. The CDR3 nucleotides read TGTGCCAGCAGTGAATGGGGACAGGGGCTTTTC. It translates to CASSEWGQGLF.

The chain uses TRBV9 and TRBJ1-4; 7 positions agree with TRBD1. This CDR3 is built from 15 residues. The V gene end was trimmed by 3 bases and the J gene end by 8 bases; junction bases not matched to a gene: 10. Germline values: CDR1 SGDLS, CDR2 YYNGEE. DNA for the CDR3: TGTGCCAGCAGCGACCCGACAGGGCTGGAGGAAAAACTGTTTTTT. Its translation: CASSDPTGLEEKLFF.

The rearrangement links TRBV27 to TRBJ2-5, with a possible D match to TRBD1 (6 bases). The ends were cut back, 6 bases at V and 4 bases at J, with 12 bases in the middle. The germline CDR1 and CDR2 sequences are MNHEY and SMNVEV (reference sequence). CDR3 length: 13 residues. CDR3 in amino acids: CASREQGTETQYF. Written as DNA, the CDR3 is TGTGCCAGCAGAGAACAGGGAACAGAGACCCAGTACTTC.

Here the CDR3 reads CASSVYGTGGKDEQFF. The CDR3 nucleotides are TGTGCCAGCAGCGTTTACGGGACAGGGGGAAAGGACGAGCAGTTCTTC. This rearrangement joins TRBV9 to TRBJ2-1; 11 nucleotides line up with TRBD1. Trimming took 2 bases from V and 10 from J; bases not matched to a gene: 11. Germline V gene data show CDR1 as SGDLS and CDR2 as YYNGEE. This CDR3 has 16 amino acids.

This clone came up once. CDR3 DNA: TGCGCCAGCAGCCAAGATGCTTGGGCGGGGGCCCGAAATGAGCAGTTCTTC. Protein sequence: CASSQDAWAGARNEQFF. V is TRBV4-3 and J is TRBJ2-1, with D perhaps matching TRBD2 (7 bases). V was shortened by 0 bases and J by 7 bases, with 19 bases between the two germline ends. The germline V gene has CDR1 LGHNA and CDR2 YSLEER. The CDR3 is 17 residues long.

The J gene is TRBJ1-5, the V gene TRBV19; possible D gene TRBD1, 5 bases. V shed 3 bases and J shed 2 bases, with 14 bases lying between them. CDR1 is LNHDA and CDR2 is SQIVND in the germline V gene (reference sequence). The CDR3 spans 16 residues. The CDR3 DNA reads as TGTGCCAGTAGTATCCGGGGGGGAAACGGCAATCAGCCCCAGCATTTT. This codes for CASSIRGGNGNQPQHF.